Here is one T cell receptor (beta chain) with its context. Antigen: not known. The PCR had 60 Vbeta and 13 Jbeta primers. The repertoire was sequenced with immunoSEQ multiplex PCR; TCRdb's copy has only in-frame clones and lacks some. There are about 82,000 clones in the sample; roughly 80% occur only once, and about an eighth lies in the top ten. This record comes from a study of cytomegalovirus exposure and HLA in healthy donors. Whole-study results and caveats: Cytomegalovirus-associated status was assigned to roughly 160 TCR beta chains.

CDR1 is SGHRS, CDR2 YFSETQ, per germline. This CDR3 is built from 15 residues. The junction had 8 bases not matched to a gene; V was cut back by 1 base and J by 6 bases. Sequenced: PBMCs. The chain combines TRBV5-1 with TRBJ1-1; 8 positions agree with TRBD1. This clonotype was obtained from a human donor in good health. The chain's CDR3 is CASSLRTGSSPEAFF. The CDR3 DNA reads TGCGCCAGCAGCTTGCGGACAGGGTCGAGCCCTGAAGCTTTCTTT.